The present T cell receptor (beta chain) was sequenced within a study of blood T cell repertoires in COVID-19 (dated by TCRdb to between 2020 and 2021). As for the study more broadly: The collaborator samples originated in the United States, Italy and Spain and spanned the acute and convalescent phases of COVID-19. The material from the prospective study consisted of cDNA or gDNA derived from T cells, B-cell-depleted T cells, or PBMCs. Deeply sampled blood TCRbeta repertoires from subjects exposed to, actively infected with, or recovered from COVID-19 were included in the dataset. The repertoires were released in a freely available public database meant as a resource for research on the immune response to SARS-CoV-2. The samples were drawn from the first 160 participants of the ongoing ImmuneRACE study and from 950 to 1,500 subjects provided by 6 global collaborators. Nearly every sample came with metadata listing a de-identified subject ID, COVID-19 status, age in years and sex. Where available, HLA class I and class II types were taken from metadata supplied by the sample provider and were not determined by assay-based typing.

Worth noting for this clone: What antigen it recognizes has not been identified. Nothing much larger sits one base from this clone, and base qualities are not available.

Overall study results and their limits: How much clinical and demographic metadata was included differed by source and by participant, and the metadata was provided uncurated.

Each collaborating institution followed its own protocols to collect whole blood in K2EDTA tubes. For TCRbeta analysis, collaborator samples were shipped as frozen whole blood, as isolated PBMCs, or as DNA extracted from either sample type. The immunoSEQ Assay, a bias-controlled multiplex PCR, was used to amplify TCRbeta CDR3 regions from genomic DNA. In the source study's methods: Within the assay, amplification of reference gene primers was used to estimate how many nucleated cells each sample contained. To quantify the absolute abundance of each unique TCRbeta CDR3 rearrangement, sequence reads were collapsed and filtered. Productive Simpson clonality was computed per sample as the square root of Simpson's diversity index over productive rearrangements. The clones in this table, taken by TCRdb from immuneACCESS, are in-frame only. Not every clone is retained; where verified, under half of the shortfall comes from an unresolved V gene, and the cause of the rest is unknown. That table furnishes V, J and clone size, whereas the DNA furnished D and trimming. Counted in this sample were roughly 150,000 clones; about 80% of them appeared once. The ten largest clones add up to 2% to 2.5% of the sample.

The sequencing input was peripheral blood. The source of this sequence is a woman aged 80 or older with acute or convalescent COVID-19.

CDR3 sequence: CASSRDRGSGNTIYF. Here is the DNA: TGCGCCAGCAGCCGGGACAGGGGCTCTGGAAACACCATATATTTT. The chain is encoded by TRBV5-1 joined to TRBJ1-3; the junction holds 10 bases that match TRBD1. CDR1 and CDR2 (SGHRS, YFSETQ) derive from the germline V gene. The CDR3 measures 15 amino acids from cysteine to phenylalanine. Solely the CDR3 DNA is kept, with 45 bases framed from the first base. V lost 4 bases and J lost 0 bases, and the count of bases not matched to a germline gene is 1.